This TCR beta chain was sequenced in a study of OX40 agonist ivuxolimab in advanced cancers. Germline V gives CDR1 SGHTS, CDR2 YDEGEE. Trimming pared 4 bases from V and 8 bases from J, leaving 12 bases between. There are 12 residues in the CDR3. Sequencing was performed with immunoSEQ multiplex PCR; in TCRdb, only in-frame clones are kept and a portion is missing. The table has tens of thousands of clones, roughly nine tenths seen once. This chain links TRBV5-8 with TRBJ1-2; the D gene is possibly TRBD1 (6 bases). Sequenced material: CD4+ or CD8+ T cells sorted from blood, taken in a trial of the OX40 agonist ivuxolimab. The origin of this receptor is an adult with an advanced solid tumor such as melanoma, head and neck, liver or kidney cancer. The CDR3 DNA reads TGTGCCAGCAGCCACAGGGAGGGGGGCTACACCTTC. Translating gives CASSHREGGYTF.